This TCR beta chain was profiled in a study of blood T cell repertoires in COVID-19. How the authors handled the data: Estimated nucleated cell counts came from reference gene primer amplification. Libraries were prepared by immunoSEQ multiplex PCR; TCRdb keeps only in-frame clonotypes and omits some of them. V and J calls and clone size come straight from that table; D and trimming were deduced from the DNA. The sample yields tens of thousands of clones, less than 90% seen once. Germline values: CDR1 SGHAT, CDR2 FQNNGV. With 0 bases removed from V and 8 bases from J, the gap between germline ends came to 17 bases. This CDR3 has 16 residues.

The V and J genes are TRBV11-2 and TRBJ2-1, with no clear D. The sequencing input was peripheral blood. This sequence originates from a woman of 80 years or more with acute or convalescent COVID-19. The CDR3 region is CASSLDVQSIPDEQFF. DNA for the CDR3: TGTGCCAGCAGCTTAGATGTACAGTCAATTCCGGATGAGCAGTTCTTC.